What follows describes a single T cell receptor beta chain. What it binds is unknown. Trimming removed 8 bases from V and 0 bases from J, with 10 bases in between. CDR3 size: 13 residues. The germline V gene has CDR1 SQVTM and CDR2 ANQGSEA. Some clones are missing from TCRdb's copy, which holds only in-frame ones; the method was immunoSEQ multiplex PCR. The table shows 1,100,000 or so clones, with 75% to 80% occurring only once. This specimen comes from a study of shared clonotypes between healthy human individuals. Study-wide context: Serving as donors were a couple of women and a few men, whose ages spanned 18 to 49. Study results and limitations: Generation probabilities of non-shared clonotypes were lower (relative to those shared by all four donors). Sequencing depth was expected to affect clonotype sharing among donors.

V is TRBV29-1 and J is TRBJ1-4; D gene unclear. The source is a man aged 18-30 years in good health. Some clones in this sample may be carry-over from other donors' samples. Sequencing was done on a sample of memory CD4+ T cells from PBMCs. Documented subset: CD45RA-negative fraction. The CDR3 DNA follows: TGCAGCACGCTGGGATCAACTAATGAAAAACTGTTTTTT. Encoded protein: CSTLGSTNEKLFF.